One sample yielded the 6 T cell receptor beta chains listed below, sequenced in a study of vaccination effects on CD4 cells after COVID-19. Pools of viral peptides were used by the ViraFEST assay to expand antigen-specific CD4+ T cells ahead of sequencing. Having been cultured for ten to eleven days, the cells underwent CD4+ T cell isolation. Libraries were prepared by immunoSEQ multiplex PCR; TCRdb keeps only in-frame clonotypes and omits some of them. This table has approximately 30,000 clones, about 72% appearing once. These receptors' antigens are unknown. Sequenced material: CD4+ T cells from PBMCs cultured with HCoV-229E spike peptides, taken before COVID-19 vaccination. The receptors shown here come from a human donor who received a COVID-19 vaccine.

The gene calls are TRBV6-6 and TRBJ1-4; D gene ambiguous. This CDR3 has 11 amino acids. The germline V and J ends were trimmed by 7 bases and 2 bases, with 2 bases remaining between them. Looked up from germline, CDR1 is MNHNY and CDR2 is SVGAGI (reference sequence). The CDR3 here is CASKTNEKLFF. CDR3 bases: TGTGCCAGCAAGACTAATGAAAAACTGTTTTTT.

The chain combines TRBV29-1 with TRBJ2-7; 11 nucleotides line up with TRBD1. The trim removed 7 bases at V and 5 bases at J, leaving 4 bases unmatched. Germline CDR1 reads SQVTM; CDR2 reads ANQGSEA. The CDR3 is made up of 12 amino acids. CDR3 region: CSARTGGNEQYF. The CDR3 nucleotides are TGCAGCGCCCGGACAGGGGGCAACGAGCAGTACTTC.

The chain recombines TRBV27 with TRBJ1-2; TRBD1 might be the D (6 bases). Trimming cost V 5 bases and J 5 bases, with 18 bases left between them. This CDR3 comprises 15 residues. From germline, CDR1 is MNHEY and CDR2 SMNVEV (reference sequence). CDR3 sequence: CASSERGARGYGYTF. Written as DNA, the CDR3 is TGTGCCAGCAGTGAACGGGGGGCCCGGGGTTATGGCTACACCTTC.

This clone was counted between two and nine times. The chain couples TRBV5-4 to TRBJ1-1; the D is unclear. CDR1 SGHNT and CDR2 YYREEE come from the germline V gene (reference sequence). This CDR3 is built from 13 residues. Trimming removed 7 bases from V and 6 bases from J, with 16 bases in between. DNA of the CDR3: TGTGCCAGCCGGATAGGTGGGCGGGCTGAAGCTTTCTTT. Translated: CASRIGGRAEAFF. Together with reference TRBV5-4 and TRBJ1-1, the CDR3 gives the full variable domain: ETGVTQSPTHLIKTRGQQVTLRCSSQSGHNTVSWYQQALGQGPQFIFQYYREEENGRGNFPPRFSGLQFPNYSSELNVNALELDDSALYLCASRIGGRAEAFFGQGTRLTVV.

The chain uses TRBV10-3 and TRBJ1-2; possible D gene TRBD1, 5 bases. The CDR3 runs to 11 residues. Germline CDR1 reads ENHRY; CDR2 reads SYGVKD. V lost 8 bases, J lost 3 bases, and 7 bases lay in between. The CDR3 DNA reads TGTGCCATCCCCAGGGACTATGGCTACACCTTC. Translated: CAIPRDYGYTF.

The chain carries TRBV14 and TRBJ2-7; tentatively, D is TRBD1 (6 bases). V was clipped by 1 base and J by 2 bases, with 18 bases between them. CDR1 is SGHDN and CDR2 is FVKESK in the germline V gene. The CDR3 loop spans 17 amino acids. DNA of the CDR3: TGTGCCAGCAGCCAAGCCCTCCTCCGGGACAAAGCCTACGAGCAGTACTTC. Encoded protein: CASSQALLRDKAYEQYF.